The clone carrying this T cell receptor beta chain was counted many times. Its antigen remains unidentified. The data were taken from a study of spatial heterogeneity in lung cancer. Study at large: There was a strong correlation between the counts of TCR transcripts measured in tumor regions and a T cell transcriptional module score that was calculated from matched bulk RNA-seq.

TCR cDNA molecules each carried a unique molecular identifier. TCRdb fed the 5' RACE reads into MiXCR, producing one record per CDR3 protein. Found here are about 13,000 distinct CDR3 sequences, around 6.3% of them singletons; the top ten hold approximately 3.5%. Germline V lookup: CDR1 MDHEN, CDR2 SYDVKM. The germline V and J ends were trimmed by 3 bases and 4 bases, with 14 bases remaining between them. This CDR3 spans 15 amino acids. Time point: sample taken at primary tumor resection. Notes on the study in general: Tumors with more nonsynonymous mutations had more expanded intratumoral alpha and beta TCRs.

The V call is TRBV28, the J call TRBJ2-3, with TRBD2 as a possible D gene (6 bases). The sample here was lung tumor tissue, taken at surgery. This receptor was identified in a female donor with early-stage non-small cell lung cancer. CDR3 nucleotide sequence: TGTGCCAGCAGTTTTTACCGGGAGATCCCAGATACGCAGTATTTT. Translation: CASSFYREIPDTQYF.